One T cell receptor beta chain is described in this entry. A read error may produce the germline difference seen at one junction end. In germline, CDR1 is KGHDR, CDR2 SFDVKD. The CDR3 contains 16 residues. The data derive from a study of tumor-infiltrating lymphocytes in primary liver carcinoma. Study as a whole: Each of the samples returned roughly 3.65 to 7.5 million productive TCRbeta reads (a yield similar across tissue types).

A constant-region primer served to make TCR beta cDNA from roughly 460 ng total RNA. ARM-PCR, slightly modified, supplied the TCR beta libraries through three nested multiplex PCR rounds. Both of the initial two PCR rounds ran for approximately 11 cycles and employed TRBV1-TRBV30 forward primers alongside a C-beta reverse primer. TCRdb reanalysed the multiplex PCR reads using MiXCR and keeps one entry per CDR3 protein. The sample consists of about 110,000 distinct CDR3 sequences, roughly 80% of them appearing once. Without any cell sorting, roughly 18-30 mg of bulk tissue yielded co-extracted RNA and DNA. Each sampled tumor had five separate regions taken from it.

This TCR derives from a man between 35 and 55 years old with primary liver carcinoma and hepatitis B virus infection. The chain combines TRBV24-1 with TRBJ2-1, with TRBD2 matching over 8 bases. The sample taken for sequencing was liver tumor tissue from sampling region 3. The sample's subset: tumor region T3, left-lateral pole. CDR3: CATSDATSGKKNEQFF. The CDR3, as DNA: TGCGCCACCAGTGATGCCACTAGCGGCAAGAAGAATGAGCAGTTCTTC.